Described below is a single T cell receptor beta chain sequence and its context. This entry comes from a study of technical replicates of blood from several donors. Sequenced by immunoSEQ multiplex PCR; TCRdb stores in-frame clones only, minus some. Here the sample spans about 80,000 clones, less than 95% being singletons. Germline values: CDR1 MNHEY, CDR2 SMNVEV (reference sequence). The germline V and J ends were trimmed by 2 bases and 6 bases, with 10 bases remaining between them. The CDR3 loop spans 13 amino acids. The sequencing input was T cells isolated from PBMCs. The TCR sequence derives from a human donor in good health. The chain recombines TRBV27 with TRBJ1-1; D not certain. Here the CDR3 DNA reads TGTGCCAGCAGTTTAGGACGGAGGGCTGAAGCTTTCTTT. It yields the protein CASSLGRRAEAFF.